Listed below are T cell receptor beta chains from one sample, sequenced in a study of CD8+CD57+ T cells in acquired aplastic anemia. TCRdb used MiXCR to reprocess the reads, holding one entry per CDR3 protein. The sample holds around 150,000 distinct CDR3 sequences, around half seen once. The specimen sequenced was sorted CD4+, CD8+, or CD8+CD57+ T cells (not recorded which) from PBMCs. Source of these receptors: a human donor with aplastic anemia. The CDR3 runs from the conserved cysteine through the conserved F or W. A D gene is named only where the DNA matches it firmly. For some rows the clone size is stated as once, few or many, or as a class when expanded; others skip it.

length: 17
D: -
J: TRBJ2-7
V: TRBV11-1
size: -
CDR3: CASSFVDSGGGSYEQYF
DNA: TGTGCCAGCAGCTTTGTAGACTCAGGGGGAGGATCCTACGAGCAGTACTTC

length: 14
D: -
J: TRBJ2-7
V: TRBV6-5
size: many
CDR3: CASSYKGAPYEQYF
DNA: TGTGCCAGCAGTTACAAAGGGGCTCCCTACGAGCAGTACTTC

length: 18
D: -
J: TRBJ2-5
V: TRBV6-5
size: -
CDR3: CASSYNILGSGPQETQYF
DNA: TGTGCCAGCAGTTACAATATCCTAGGTAGCGGTCCCCAAGAGACCCAGTACTTC

length: 17
D: -
J: TRBJ2-5
V: TRBV3-1
size: -
CDR3: CASSQDLDPSPAETQYF
DNA: TGTGCCAGCAGCCAAGACCTCGACCCGTCGCCCGCGGAGACCCAGTACTTC

length: 13
D: -
J: TRBJ2-5
V: TRBV24-1
size: -
CDR3: CATSGRQQETQYF
DNA: TGTGCCACCAGTGGTAGACAGCAAGAGACCCAGTACTTC

length: 13
D: -
J: TRBJ2-2
V: TRBV15
size: few
CDR3: CATSKDNAGGLFF
DNA: TGTGCCACCAGCAAAGATAACGCCGGGGGGCTGTTTTTT

length: 15
D: TRBD1
J: TRBJ1-1
V: TRBV5-1
size: -
CDR3: CASSETGGWNTEAFF
DNA: TGCGCCAGCAGCGAGACAGGGGGCTGGAACACTGAAGCTTTCTTT

length: 14
D: -
J: TRBJ1-1
V: TRBV7-2
size: many
CDR3: CASSLWGERTEAFF
DNA: TGTGCCAGCAGCTTATGGGGGGAGCGGACTGAAGCTTTCTTT

length: 14
D: -
J: TRBJ2-3
V: TRBV11-2
size: -
CDR3: CASSLVEVTDTQYF
DNA: TGTGCCAGCAGCTTAGTGGAAGTCACAGATACGCAGTATTTT

length: 13
D: -
J: TRBJ1-2
V: TRBV2
size: -
CDR3: CASSVNTNYGYTF
DNA: TGTGCCAGCAGTGTTAACACAAACTATGGCTACACCTTC

length: 12
D: -
J: TRBJ1-2
V: TRBV14
size: once
CDR3: CASSPGLTGYTF
DNA: TGTGCCAGCAGCCCGGGACTGACTGGCTACACCTTC

length: 14
D: TRBD1
J: TRBJ1-2
V: TRBV4-1
size: once
CDR3: CASRLEGAHYGYTF
DNA: TGCGCCAGCAGATTAGAGGGGGCGCATTATGGCTACACCTTC

length: 13
D: -
J: TRBJ1-3
V: TRBV30
size: -
CDR3: CAGNEGSGNTIYF
DNA: TGTGCCGGGAATGAGGGCTCTGGAAACACCATATATTTT

length: 14
D: TRBD1
J: TRBJ1-2
V: TRBV10-3
size: many
CDR3: CAIRTGTGPYGYTF
DNA: TGTGCCATCAGAACCGGGACAGGGCCATATGGCTACACCTTC

length: 16
D: -
J: TRBJ1-1
V: TRBV9
size: many
CDR3: CASSGPFDRRNTEAFF
DNA: TGTGCCAGCAGCGGGCCTTTTGACAGGAGGAACACTGAAGCTTTCTTT

length: 13
D: -
J: TRBJ1-6
V: TRBV10-3
size: -
CDR3: CALREETGSPLHF
DNA: TGTGCCCTACGGGAGGAGACAGGTTCACCCCTCCACTTT

length: 14
D: -
J: TRBJ2-5
V: TRBV20-1
size: -
CDR3: CSARDEIAHETQYF
DNA: TGCAGTGCTAGAGATGAGATAGCTCACGAGACCCAGTACTTC

length: 16
D: -
J: TRBJ2-3
V: TRBV24-1
size: -
CDR3: CATSGMRTASTDTQYF
DNA: TGTGCCACCAGTGGGATGAGGACTGCTAGCACAGATACGCAGTATTTT

length: 16
D: -
J: TRBJ1-3
V: TRBV2
size: few
CDR3: CASNGQQFSSGNTIYF
DNA: TGTGCCAGCAATGGACAGCAGTTCTCCTCTGGAAACACCATATATTTT

length: 12
D: -
J: TRBJ2-3
V: TRBV20-1
size: -
CDR3: CSALLDVNEQYF
DNA: TGCAGTGCTTTACTGGATGTAAATGAGCAGTATTTT

length: 15
D: TRBD2
J: TRBJ2-5
V: TRBV7-9
size: -
CDR3: CASSFATTSGETQYF
DNA: TGTGCCAGCAGCTTCGCCACGACTAGCGGAGAGACCCAGTACTTC

length: 17
D: -
J: TRBJ1-5
V: TRBV12-3/TRBV12-4
size: many
CDR3: CASSTVGAFSSNQPQHF
DNA: TGTGCCAGCAGTACCGTAGGGGCATTCTCTAGCAATCAGCCCCAGCATTTT

length: 14
D: -
J: TRBJ2-7
V: TRBV24-1
size: -
CDR3: CATSDPVQTYEQYF
DNA: TGTGCCACCAGTGACCCCGTACAGACCTACGAGCAGTACTTC

length: 16
D: -
J: TRBJ2-5
V: TRBV24-1
size: -
CDR3: CATSDPTGPLQETQYF
DNA: TGTGCCACCAGTGATCCTACAGGGCCCCTCCAAGAGACCCAGTACTTC

length: 18
D: -
J: TRBJ1-3
V: TRBV11-2
size: -
CDR3: CASSLVAGKSFSGNTIYF
DNA: TGTGCCAGCAGCTTAGTTGCTGGGAAGTCGTTCTCTGGAAACACCATATATTTT

length: 14
D: TRBD1
J: TRBJ1-2
V: TRBV24-1
size: few
CDR3: CATSPGGTGNGYTF
DNA: TGTGCCACCAGTCCGGGGGGGACAGGGAACGGCTACACCTTC

length: 17
D: TRBD2
J: TRBJ2-1
V: TRBV7-9
size: many
CDR3: CASSLLGTSGRFDEQFF
DNA: TGTGCCAGCAGCTTATTAGGGACTAGCGGGAGATTTGATGAGCAGTTCTTC

length: 15
D: -
J: TRBJ1-2
V: TRBV25-1
size: -
CDR3: CASSAPGTLHRSFTF
DNA: TGTGCCAGCAGTGCCCCCGGGACCCTACACAGGAGCTTTACCTTC

length: 18
D: TRBD1
J: TRBJ2-1
V: TRBV19
size: many
CDR3: CASSMGGTGPTIYNEQFF
DNA: TGTGCCAGTAGTATGGGCGGGACAGGGCCGACCATATACAATGAGCAGTTCTTC

length: 14
D: TRBD2
J: TRBJ2-1
V: TRBV9
size: many
CDR3: CASSGSGRADEQFF
DNA: TGTGCCAGCAGCGGTAGCGGGAGGGCCGATGAGCAGTTCTTC

length: 14
D: -
J: TRBJ2-2
V: TRBV19
size: -
CDR3: CASSIGRYTGELFF
DNA: TGTGCCAGTAGTATAGGCCGATACACCGGGGAGCTGTTTTTT

length: 14
D: TRBD2
J: TRBJ2-7
V: TRBV27
size: -
CDR3: CASSFSSGMYEQYF
DNA: TGTGCCAGCAGTTTTTCTAGCGGGATGTACGAGCAGTACTTC

length: 13
D: -
J: TRBJ2-7
V: TRBV19
size: once
CDR3: CASSIGTAYEQYF
DNA: TGTGCCAGTAGTATAGGGACAGCCTACGAGCAGTACTTC

length: 16
D: TRBD1
J: TRBJ2-7
V: TRBV11-2
size: -
CDR3: CASSPSPGQGSYEQYF
DNA: TGTGCCAGCAGCCCATCTCCGGGACAGGGGTCCTACGAGCAGTACTTC

length: 17
D: TRBD1
J: TRBJ1-2
V: TRBV7-6
size: many
CDR3: CASSLGAGGIVGYGYTF
DNA: TGTGCCAGCAGCTTAGGGGCAGGGGGGATAGTAGGCTATGGCTACACCTTC

length: 13
D: TRBD1
J: TRBJ2-7
V: TRBV6-1
size: few
CDR3: CASQPRTGGYKYF
DNA: TGTGCCAGCCAGCCACGGACAGGGGGCTATAAGTACTTC

length: 15
D: -
J: TRBJ1-1
V: TRBV20-1
size: -
CDR3: CSARDMGVGNTEAFF
DNA: TGCAGTGCTAGAGATATGGGGGTCGGGAACACTGAAGCTTTCTTT

length: 12
D: -
J: TRBJ2-3
V: TRBV29-1
size: -
CDR3: CSVGRSTDTQYF
DNA: TGCAGCGTTGGGAGAAGCACAGATACGCAGTATTTT

length: 15
D: -
J: TRBJ2-1
V: TRBV7-8
size: few
CDR3: CASSNDLSDTNEQFF
DNA: TGTGCCAGCAGCAACGACTTATCCGACACCAATGAGCAGTTCTTC

length: 13
D: TRBD1
J: TRBJ2-7
V: TRBV7-2
size: -
CDR3: CASGTGETYEQYF
DNA: TGTGCCAGTGGGACAGGGGAAACCTACGAGCAGTACTTC

length: 15
D: -
J: TRBJ1-6
V: TRBV25-1
size: -
CDR3: CASSGGSSYNSPLHF
DNA: TGTGCCAGCAGTGGGGGGAGCTCCTATAATTCACCCCTCCACTTT

length: 15
D: -
J: TRBJ2-1
V: TRBV2
size: many
CDR3: CASSEAVSSYNEQFF
DNA: TGTGCCAGCAGTGAGGCGGTTAGCTCCTACAATGAGCAGTTCTTC

length: 15
D: -
J: TRBJ2-2
V: TRBV6-1
size: -
CDR3: CASSLPGGRAGELFF
DNA: TGTGCCAGCAGCCTTCCTGGGGGGCGGGCGGGGGAGCTGTTTTTT

length: 11
D: -
J: TRBJ2-7
V: TRBV29-1
size: -
CDR3: CSFQGPYEQYF
DNA: TGCAGCTTCCAGGGCCCTTACGAGCAGTACTTC

length: 10
D: -
J: TRBJ1-1
V: TRBV7-6
size: few
CDR3: CASSPTEAFF
DNA: TGTGCCAGCAGCCCTACTGAAGCTTTCTTT

length: 13
D: -
J: TRBJ2-7
V: TRBV25-1
size: many
CDR3: CASSGPASYEQYF
DNA: TGTGCCAGCAGTGGACCGGCGAGCTACGAGCAGTACTTC

length: 12
D: -
J: TRBJ1-5
V: TRBV19
size: -
CDR3: CASSIGVQPQHF
DNA: TGTGCCAGTAGTATAGGGGTTCAGCCCCAGCATTTT

length: 11
D: -
J: TRBJ2-7
V: TRBV2
size: -
CDR3: CASRARAEQYF
DNA: TGTGCCAGCAGAGCTAGGGCCGAGCAGTACTTC

length: 13
D: TRBD1
J: TRBJ2-7
V: TRBV24-1
size: -
CDR3: CATHRDSPYEQYF
DNA: TGTGCCACCCACCGGGACAGCCCTTATGAGCAGTACTTC

length: 14
D: TRBD1
J: TRBJ2-1
V: TRBV19
size: many
CDR3: CASSIGTGSNEQFF
DNA: TGTGCCAGTAGTATTGGGACAGGGTCTAATGAGCAGTTCTTC

length: 17
D: TRBD2
J: TRBJ2-7
V: TRBV11-2
size: many
CDR3: CASSSAGLGGRVHEQYF
DNA: TGTGCCAGCAGCTCCGCAGGACTGGGCGGGAGGGTTCACGAGCAGTACTTC

length: 16
D: TRBD2
J: TRBJ2-7
V: TRBV9
size: -
CDR3: CASSLSGRASYYEQYF
DNA: TGTGCCAGCAGCCTTAGCGGGAGGGCCTCATACTACGAGCAGTACTTC

length: 15
D: TRBD2
J: TRBJ2-3
V: TRBV2
size: -
CDR3: CASSSLAGGTDTQYF
DNA: TGTGCCAGCAGTTCTCTAGCGGGGGGCACAGATACGCAGTATTTT

length: 16
D: TRBD1
J: TRBJ2-2
V: TRBV24-1
size: -
CDR3: CATSAPGTGAGGELFF
DNA: TGTGCCACCAGTGCCCCCGGGACAGGGGCCGGCGGGGAGCTGTTTTTT

length: 12
D: -
J: TRBJ1-6
V: TRBV2
size: once
CDR3: CASSDRFATLHF
DNA: TGTGCCAGCAGTGACCGGTTTGCAACCCTCCACTTT